The clone carrying this T cell receptor (beta chain) showed up just a few times. Its target is not known. This sample is drawn from a study of CD8 T cells in ankylosing spondylitis. The V gene lost 0 bases and the J gene lost 1 base, with 15 bases spanning the gap. CDR1 MGHRA and CDR2 YSYEKL come from the germline V gene. The CDR3 consists of 17 residues. Study results and caveats: As for the disease-linked clones, they showed a CD8+ phenotype and occurred at relatively low frequencies in peripheral blood. Several of the motif variants were reported before in synovial fluid and blood from reactive arthritis.

Molecular-barcoded quantitative 5'-RACE produced these TCR beta libraries. TCRdb re-called the 5' RACE reads through MiXCR, storing one row per CDR3 protein. The repertoire holds roughly 240,000 distinct CDR3 sequences, with over 30% as singletons. This receptor was obtained from a male donor with ankylosing spondylitis or in good health (not recorded which). The rearrangement links TRBV4-1 to TRBJ1-1; D not certain. Sequencing was performed on blood, either unsorted or a sorted T cell fraction (not recorded which). DNA for the CDR3: TGCGCCAGCAGCCAAGATCCGCCGGCGGGTCCGAACACTGAAGCTTTCTTT. Translating gives CASSQDPPAGPNTEAFF.